This TCR beta chain stems from a study of molecular identifiers for immune sequencing clone quantification. Study-wide results and limits: In CMV-specific effectors, clones above 20 copies held over 97% of molecules; naive, under 1%. Jurkat TCR RNA that was spiked in from one cell was reportedly detectable among one million naive cells.

Germline values: CDR1 SGHAT, CDR2 FQNNGV. The CDR3 spans 13 residues. Trimming took off 3 bases at V and 10 bases at J, with 13 bases between the two ends. Of note for this clonotype: Its target is unknown.

Previously reported methods and listed TCR primers produced the bulk TCR libraries. MiXCR was run by TCRdb on the PCR reads, yielding one entry per CDR3 protein. The sample has 490,000 or so distinct CDR3 sequences, roughly 24% seen once. This chain joins TRBV11-2 and TRBJ2-1; D is perhaps TRBD2 (5 bases). The clonotype was recovered from a human donor in good health. Some libraries in this study had Jurkat cell RNA spiked in. The sequencing input was naive CD8+ T cells from blood, with Jurkat cell RNA spiked in. The subset here: FACS-sorted CD8+CD4-CCR7+CD45RA+ naive T cells. The CDR3 nucleotides are TGTGCCAGCAGCTTGGGCGGAGGCCCGGAGCAGTTCTTC. Translating gives CASSLGGGPEQFF.